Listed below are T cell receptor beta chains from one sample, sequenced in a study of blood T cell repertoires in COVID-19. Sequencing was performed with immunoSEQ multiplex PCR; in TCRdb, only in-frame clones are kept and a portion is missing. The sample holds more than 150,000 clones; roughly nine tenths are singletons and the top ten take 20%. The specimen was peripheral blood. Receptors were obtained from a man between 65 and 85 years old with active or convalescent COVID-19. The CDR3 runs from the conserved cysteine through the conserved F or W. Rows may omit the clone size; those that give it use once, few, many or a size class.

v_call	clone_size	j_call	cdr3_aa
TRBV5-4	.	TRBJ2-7	CASSLGPAGGQYF
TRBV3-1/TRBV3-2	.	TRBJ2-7	CASSQQGLAGVYEQYF
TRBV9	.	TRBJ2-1	CASSVLTSGNYNEQFF
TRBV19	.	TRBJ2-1	CASSSDGLPINEQFF
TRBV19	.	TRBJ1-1	CASGLIDRGGTEAFF
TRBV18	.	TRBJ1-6	CASSPNPDGLYNSPLHF
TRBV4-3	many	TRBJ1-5	CASSQTDRAAGPQHF
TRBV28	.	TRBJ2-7	CASSLRQGRYEQYF
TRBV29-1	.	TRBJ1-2	CSVDPTNGYTF
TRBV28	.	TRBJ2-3	CASSRTGTGSTDTQYF
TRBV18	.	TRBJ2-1	CASSPPSPGNEQFF
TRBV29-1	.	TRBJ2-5	CSVVRGEETQYF
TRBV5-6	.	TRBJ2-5	CASSLGVAGETQYF
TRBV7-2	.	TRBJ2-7	CASSRLAGAYEQYF
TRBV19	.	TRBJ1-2	CASSTPPGGYTF
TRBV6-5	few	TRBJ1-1	CASSYLGGTEAFF
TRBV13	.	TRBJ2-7	CASSFLGAGEQYF
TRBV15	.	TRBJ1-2	CATSRDFNNYGYTF
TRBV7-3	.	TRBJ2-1	CASSLSLAGGNEQFF
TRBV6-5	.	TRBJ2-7	CASSFNYEQYF
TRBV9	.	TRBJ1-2	CASSVDTSNYGYTF
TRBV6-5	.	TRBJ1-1	CASSYGQGGQSEAFF
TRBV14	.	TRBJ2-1	CASSQLMSAGGPGGEQFF
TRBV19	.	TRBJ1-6	CASSIAQGGNSPLHF